These 26 T cell receptor beta chains were all obtained from the same sample, sequenced in a study of neurological immune-mediated disorders. Each CDR3 protein is one row after TCRdb ran MiXCR on the 5' RACE reads. This sample yields roughly 60,000 distinct CDR3 sequences, of which less than 6% are seen a single time; around 3.3% belongs to the top ten. The specimen sequenced was PBMCs. The receptors were gathered from a woman between 50 and 59 years old with multiple sclerosis.

This clonotype was picked up many times. The chain is built from TRBV12-3 or TRBV12-4 and TRBJ2-1, with 7 bases fitting TRBD1. With 1 base clipped from V and 3 bases from J, the junction kept 6 bases outside the gene matches. The CDR3 has 16 residues. In DNA, the CDR3 is TGTGCCAGCAGTTTAGGAGGGGGCAATTTCTACAATGAGCAGTTCTTC. It is translated as CASSLGGGNFYNEQFF.

This clonotype was observed many times. The chain is built from TRBV6-4 and TRBJ2-2, with a tentative D call TRBD1 (6 bases). Deletions cut 11 bases from V and 3 bases from J, with 13 bases between. This CDR3 region has 13 residues. Germline V gives CDR1 MRHNA, CDR2 SNTAGT. CDR3 DNA: TGTGCCGTCGGGAAGGGGGACACCGGGGAGCTGTTTTTT. This encodes CAVGKGDTGELFF.

This clonotype appeared many times. The V call is TRBV5-1, the J call TRBJ2-3; D is possibly TRBD1 or TRBD2 (6 bases each). The CDR3 sequence is 17 residues long. V was pared by 0 bases and J by 2 bases, with 16 bases between. CDR1 and CDR2 (germline): SGHRS, YFSETQ. Here the CDR3 reads CASSLEKTGRLTDTQYF. CDR3 in DNA: TGCGCCAGCAGCTTGGAGAAAACAGGGAGGCTCACAGATACGCAGTATTTT.

CDR3 in amino acids: CASSLTPSEPNEQFF. CDR3 sequence (DNA): TGTGCCAGCAGTTTAACTCCTAGCGAACCCAATGAGCAGTTCTTC. This chain joins TRBV12-3 or TRBV12-4 and TRBJ2-1; the D gene is possibly TRBD2 (6 bases). V was pared by 2 bases and J by 6 bases, with 14 bases between. This CDR3 spans 15 amino acids.

This clonotype was recorded many times. V is TRBV24-1 and J is TRBJ1-2; D gene unclear. Looked up from germline, CDR1 is KGHDR and CDR2 is SFDVKD. The CDR3 has 16 residues. The V end was cut by 2 bases, the J end by 3 bases, with 15 bases between. The CDR3 region has the DNA TGTGCCACCAGTGATTCCAGCTCGGCGGGGTACTATGGCTACACCTTC. Translation: CATSDSSSAGYYGYTF.

This clonotype was seen ten or more times. V is TRBV29-1 and J is TRBJ2-5, with D perhaps assigned TRBD1 or TRBD2 (6 bases each). The germline V gene has CDR1 SQVTM and CDR2 ANQGSEA. The CDR3 sequence is 17 residues long. With 4 bases removed from V and 2 bases from J, the gap between germline ends came to 23 bases. The chain's CDR3 is CSVAGPRGAAEQETQYF. CDR3 in DNA: TGCAGCGTTGCGGGTCCGAGGGGGGCCGCTGAACAAGAGACCCAGTACTTC.

This clonotype has at least ten counts. The genes are TRBV10-3 and TRBJ2-6; TRBD1 matches at 7 bases. The CDR3 has 17 amino acids. The V and J ends lost 2 bases and 4 bases, in that order; junction bases with no gene match: 8. The germline gives CDR1 ENHRY, CDR2 SYGVKD. CDR3 in amino acids: CAISEEGAFGGANVLTF. The CDR3 DNA sequence: TGTGCCATCAGTGAGGAGGGGGCATTTGGAGGGGCCAACGTCCTGACTTTC.

This clonotype was picked up many times. V usage is TRBV5-5 and J usage is TRBJ1-2; 7 bases map to TRBD1. This CDR3 is 16 amino acids long. Germline V gene sequence: CDR1 SGHKS, CDR2 YYEKEE (reference sequence). With 1 base clipped from V and 4 bases from J, the junction kept 10 bases outside the gene matches. CDR3 region: CASSLQLGQISYGYTF. The CDR3 DNA is TGTGCCAGCAGCTTGCAGCTGGGACAGATCTCCTATGGCTACACCTTC.

This clonotype was observed at least ten times. V and J are TRBV6-2 or TRBV6-3 and TRBJ2-7; 8 nucleotides align to TRBD2. The CDR3 consists of 15 residues. The ends lost 5 bases at V and 0 bases at J; junction bases unmatched: 6. Germline V gene sequence: CDR1 MNHEY, CDR2 SVGEGT. The CDR3: CASSNYGLASYEQYV. The DNA of the CDR3 is TGTGCCAGCAGTAACTACGGACTAGCCTCCTACGAGCAGTACGTC.

This clonotype showed up many times. The chain combines TRBV29-1 with TRBJ2-3; D not certain. The CDR3 covers 13 residues. Germline V gene data show CDR1 as SQVTM and CDR2 as ANQGSEA. V gave up 7 bases and J gave up 0 bases, with 11 bases separating them. CDR3 DNA: TGCAGCGCGCCCACTTCAAGCACAGATACGCAGTATTTT. Protein sequence: CSAPTSSTDTQYF.

This clonotype was counted many times. The rearrangement joins TRBV20-1 to TRBJ2-2, with D uncertain. Germline assignment: CDR1 DFQATT and CDR2 SNEGSKA (reference sequence). The V end was cut by 0 bases, the J end by 2 bases, with 10 bases between. The CDR3 has 15 amino acids. The CDR3 protein is CSAREGQRNTGELFF. The CDR3 region has the DNA TGCAGTGCTAGAGAGGGCCAACGTAACACCGGGGAGCTGTTTTTT.

This clonotype was counted at least ten times. The chain joins TRBV4-3 to TRBJ1-6, with D unclear. The CDR3 has 14 residues. CDR1 and CDR2 from the germline V gene are LGHNA and YSLEER. V was clipped by 4 bases and J by 2 bases, with 6 bases between them. CDR3 loop: CASSPGTYNSPLHF. DNA for the CDR3: TGCGCCAGCAGCCCGGGGACCTATAATTCACCCCTCCACTTT.

The sample holds a few counts of this clonotype. The chain has TRBV11-1 and TRBJ1-1; D gene ambiguous. Germline assignment: CDR1 SGHAT and CDR2 FQDESV (reference sequence). V was trimmed by 2 bases and J by 11 bases, leaving 15 bases between them. The CDR3 has 13 residues. The CDR3 DNA is TGTGCCAGCAGCTTAAATCTCGCCCTGTTGGCTTTCTTT. Amino acids: CASSLNLALLAFF. Combining the CDR3 with reference TRBV11-1 and TRBJ1-1 gives the whole variable domain EAEVAQSPRYKITEKSQAVAFWCDPISGHATLYWYRQILGQGPELLVQFQDESVVDDSQLPKDRFSAERLKGVDSTLKIQPAELGDSAMYLCASSLNLALLAFFGQGTRLTVV.

J is TRBJ2-5 and V is TRBV5-1; tentatively, D is TRBD2 (5 bases). Trimming cost V 0 bases and J 5 bases, with 11 bases left between them. CDR3 length equals 14 residues. From germline, CDR1 is SGHRS and CDR2 YFSETQ. Here the CDR3 DNA reads TGCGCCAGCAGCTTGGGTGGAGGCTTGGAGACCCAGTACTTC. This codes for CASSLGGGLETQYF.

This clonotype was seen repeatedly, ten times or more. The CDR3: CASTLRRAGGDTQYF. The DNA of the CDR3 is TGTGCCAGCACCTTGAGAAGGGCGGGGGGAGATACGCAGTATTTT. The chain recombines TRBV6-6 with TRBJ2-3, with 8 positions matching TRBD2. The CDR3 is 15 amino acids. Trimming took 7 bases from V and 5 from J; bases not matched to a gene: 11. From germline, CDR1 is MNHNY and CDR2 SVGAGI (reference sequence).

This clonotype was seen at least ten times. The chain links TRBV7-8 to TRBJ2-2, with unresolved D. V was shortened by 3 bases and J by 9 bases, with 11 bases between the two germline ends. CDR3 length equals 13 residues. Germline V gives CDR1 SGHVS, CDR2 FQNEAQ. CDR3 loop: CASSLEPGRELFF. In DNA, the CDR3 is TGTGCCAGCAGCTTGGAACCGGGTCGGGAGCTGTTTTTT.

Comment on this clonotype: The CDR3 does not end in the conserved phenylalanine or tryptophan, so this is likely a read error. The J gene is TRBJ1-2, the V gene TRBV7-2; possible D gene TRBD1, 6 bases. The CDR3 has 14 amino acids. CDR1 is SGHTA, CDR2 FQGNSA, per germline. The V gene lost 7 bases and the J gene lost 7 bases, with 19 bases spanning the gap. CDR3: CASIIDVRQAGYTN. The CDR3 DNA reads as TGTGCCAGCATCATCGACGTGAGACAGGCTGGCTACACCAAC.

This clonotype was counted ten times or more. V is TRBV10-2 and J is TRBJ2-4; D ambiguous. Trimming removed 8 bases from V and 4 bases from J, with 18 bases in between. This CDR3 is 15 amino acids long. Germline V gene sequence: CDR1 WSHSY, CDR2 SAAADI. CDR3 nucleotides: TGCGCCAGCTCCAGATCGGGTGACCTGAAAAACATTCAGTACTTC. Its protein product is CASSRSGDLKNIQYF.

This clonotype has a count of ten or more. As DNA, the CDR3 is TGTGCCAGCAGTTTAGGGGGTTACGAGCAGTACTTC. As protein: CASSLGGYEQYF. This chain connects TRBV28 to TRBJ2-7; either TRBD1 or TRBD2 may fit D (5 bases each). CDR1 is MDHEN and CDR2 is SYDVKM in the germline V gene. Trimming removed 2 bases from V and 4 bases from J, with 6 bases in between. This CDR3 comprises 12 residues.

This clonotype was seen many times. DNA for the CDR3: TGTGCCAGCAGCTTAGGGACAGGGATATCTGGAAACACCATATATTTT. Its translation is CASSLGTGISGNTIYF. This sequence joins TRBV7-2 and TRBJ1-3, with 8 bases fitting TRBD1. The germline V gene has CDR1 SGHTA and CDR2 FQGNSA. The J segment lost 1 base and the V segment lost 1 base, leaving 3 bases of the junction unmatched. This CDR3 region has 16 residues. Variable domain in full (rest from reference TRBV7-2 and TRBJ1-3): GAGVSQSPSNKVTEKGKDVELRCDPISGHTALYWYRQSLGQGLEFLIYFQGNSAPDKSGLPSDRFSAERTGGSVSTLTIQRTQQEDSAVYLCASSLGTGISGNTIYFGEGSWLTVV.

This clonotype was recorded many times. This chain uses TRBV29-1 with TRBJ1-3; D remains unclear. V lost 5 bases, J lost 1 base, and 9 bases lay in between. This CDR3 contains 13 residues. The germline V gene has CDR1 SQVTM and CDR2 ANQGSEA. The CDR3 region is CSVRVGSGNTIYF. The DNA of the CDR3 is TGCAGCGTTAGAGTGGGGTCTGGAAACACCATATATTTT.

This clonotype was seen repeatedly, ten times or more. The chain carries TRBV28 and TRBJ1-4; unclear D gene. Trimming removed 0 bases from V and 4 bases from J, with 6 bases in between. Germline values: CDR1 MDHEN, CDR2 SYDVKM. This CDR3 comprises 14 residues. This CDR3 is CASSLWSSNEKLFF. CDR3 bases: TGTGCCAGCAGTTTATGGTCCAGTAATGAAAAACTGTTTTTT.

The V gene is TRBV5-4, the J gene TRBJ2-5, with 7 bases that match TRBD1. The CDR3 covers 14 residues. V trimming: 2 bases; J trimming: 4 bases; junction bases outside the gene matches: 5. Germline lookup yields CDR1 SGHNT and CDR2 YYREEE (reference sequence). This CDR3 reads CASSFEGALETQYF. The CDR3, as DNA: TGTGCCAGCAGCTTTGAGGGGGCGCTAGAGACCCAGTACTTC.

In this sample, this clonotype turned up many times. This chain connects TRBV6-1 to TRBJ1-4, with 9 bases identical to TRBD1. The ends lost 7 bases at V and 8 bases at J; junction bases unmatched: 8. From germline, CDR1 is MNHNS and CDR2 SASEGT. The CDR3 is made up of 14 amino acids. The CDR3 DNA follows: TGTGCCAGCATCGAGGACAGGGGAAGGGAAAAACTGTTTTTT. This gives the protein CASIEDRGREKLFF.

The sample holds many counts of this clonotype. This chain connects TRBV7-9 to TRBJ2-3; no reliable D call. Germline-derived CDR1 and CDR2 are SEHNR and FQNEAQ (reference sequence). V lost 4 bases and J lost 1, with 6 bases in between. This CDR3 has 13 amino acids. The CDR3 region has the DNA TGTGCCAGCAGCTCGTCGGGCACAGATACGCAGTATTTT. This encodes CASSSSGTDTQYF.

This clonotype was seen ten or more times. The chain couples TRBV5-1 to TRBJ1-5; D remains ambiguous. Trimming shortened V by 1 base and J by 7 bases, and 12 bases separated the two germline ends. Germline assignment: CDR1 SGHRS and CDR2 YFSETQ. This CDR3 comprises 14 residues. CDR3 sequence (DNA): TGCGCCAGCAGCTTGAACCCTTCGGCCCAGCCCCAGCATTTT. It specifies CASSLNPSAQPQHF.